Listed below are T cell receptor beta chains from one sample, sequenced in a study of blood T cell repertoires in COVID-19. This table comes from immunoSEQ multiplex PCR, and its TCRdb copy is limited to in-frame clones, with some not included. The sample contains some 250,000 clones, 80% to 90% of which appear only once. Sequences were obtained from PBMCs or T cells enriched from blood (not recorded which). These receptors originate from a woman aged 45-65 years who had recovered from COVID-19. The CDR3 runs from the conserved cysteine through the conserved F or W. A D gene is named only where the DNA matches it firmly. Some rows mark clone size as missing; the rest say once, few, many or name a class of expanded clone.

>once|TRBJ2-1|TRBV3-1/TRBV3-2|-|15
TGTGCCAGCAGCCAAGTATCGCTAGCCTACAATGAGCAGTTCTTC
CASSQVSLAYNEQFF
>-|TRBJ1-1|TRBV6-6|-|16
TGTGCCAGCATCACCGGGAGGGCGATTATGAACACTGAAGCTTTCTTT
CASITGRAIMNTEAFF
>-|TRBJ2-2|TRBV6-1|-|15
TGTGCCAGCAGTGAACGGGCGGGAATTTCCGGGGAGCTGTTTTTT
CASSERAGISGELFF
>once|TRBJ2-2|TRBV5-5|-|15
TGTGCCAGCAGCGGGGGGACGACGAACACCGGGGAGCTGTTTTTT
CASSGGTTNTGELFF
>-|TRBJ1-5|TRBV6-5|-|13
TGTGCCAGCAGTTACACCCTCGGAGAGCCCCAGCATTTT
CASSYTLGEPQHF
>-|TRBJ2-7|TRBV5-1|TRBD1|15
TGCGCCAGCAGCAGCGAGTCAGGGGGCTCTCACGAGCAGTACTTC
CASSSESGGSHEQYF
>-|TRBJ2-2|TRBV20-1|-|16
TGCAGTGCTAGTAGGGGGAGGGCCGGTGACACCGGGGAGCTGTTTTTT
CSASRGRAGDTGELFF
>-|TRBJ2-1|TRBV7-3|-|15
TGTGCCAGCAGCTTAGTAGATAGCTCCTACAATGAGCAGTTCTTC
CASSLVDSSYNEQFF
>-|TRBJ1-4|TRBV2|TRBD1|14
TGTGCCAGCAGTCAACAGGGGGTGGGGGAAAAACTGTTTTTT
CASSQQGVGEKLFF
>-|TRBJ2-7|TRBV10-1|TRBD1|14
TGCGCCAGCAGCAACTCGGCAGGGGGCTTTAAGCAGTACTTC
CASSNSAGGFKQYF
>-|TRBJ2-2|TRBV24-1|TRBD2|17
TGTGCCACCAGTCCCCCGATTAGCGGGCAGAACACCGGGGAGCTGTTTTTT
CATSPPISGQNTGELFF
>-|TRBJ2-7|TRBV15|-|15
TGTGCCACCAGCAGAGATATAGCGGATTCCTACGAGCAGTACTTC
CATSRDIADSYEQYF
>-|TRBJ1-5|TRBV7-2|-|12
TGTGCCAGCAGCCATCCGGGTAAGTCCCAGCATTTT
CASSHPGKSQHF
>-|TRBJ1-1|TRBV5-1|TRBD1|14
TGCGCCAGCAGCTTTGGACAGGGGGCAACTGAAGCTTTCTTT
CASSFGQGATEAFF
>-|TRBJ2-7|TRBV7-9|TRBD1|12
TGTGCCAGCAGTGGGGACAGGGCCGCGCAGTACTTC
CASSGDRAAQYF
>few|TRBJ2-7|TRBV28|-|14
TGTGCCAGCAGTTTAACCAGGGCCGCCTACGAGCAGTACTTC
CASSLTRAAYEQYF
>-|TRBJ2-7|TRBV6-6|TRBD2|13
TGTGCCGTCACCCGGGAGGTCCCCTACGAGCAGTACTTC
CAVTREVPYEQYF
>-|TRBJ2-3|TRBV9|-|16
TGTGCCAGCAGCCCCTACGGCCTAGCTGGTCCAGATACGCAGTATTTT
CASSPYGLAGPDTQYF
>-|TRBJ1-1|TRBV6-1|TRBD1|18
TGTGCCAGCAGTGAGCTCCGGGACAGGGGTGCCATGAACACTGAAGCTTTCTTT
CASSELRDRGAMNTEAFF
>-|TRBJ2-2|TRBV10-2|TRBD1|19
TGCGCCAGCAGTGAGTACGGGTCCCCGGGGACAGCGACAACCGGGGAGCTGTTTTTT
CASSEYGSPGTATTGELFF